These 7 T cell receptor beta chains came from one sample sequenced in a study of cytomegalovirus exposure and HLA in healthy donors. The PCR ran on 60 Vbeta and 13 Jbeta primers. Assay used: immunoSEQ multiplex PCR; TCRdb lists only in-frame clones, some missing. Of more than 65,000 clones listed, over 75% were seen once; the top ten hold about 6.4%. What was sequenced was PBMCs. These TCRs come from a female donor in good health and CMV-seronegative.

The chain combines TRBV19 with TRBJ1-1; D is possibly TRBD1 (5 bases). CDR1 and CDR2 from the germline V gene are LNHDA and SQIVND (reference sequence). This CDR3 is built from 14 residues. V was shortened by 7 bases and J by 0 bases, with 12 bases between the two germline ends. The CDR3 DNA reads TGTGCCAGTAACCGGGGGGTGCTGAACACTGAAGCTTTCTTT. This codes for CASNRGVLNTEAFF.

The V gene is TRBV5-1, the J gene TRBJ1-4; D gene ambiguous. Germline CDR1 and CDR2: SGHRS and YFSETQ. Between the trimmed V and J ends, which lost 0 bases and 8 bases, there was a span of 14 bases. The CDR3 extends over 15 amino acids. The CDR3 coding sequence is TGCGCCAGCAGCTTGGCCTTCGGGGAAGGGGAAAAACTGTTTTTT. Its protein product is CASSLAFGEGEKLFF.

The V gene is TRBV29-1, the J gene TRBJ2-3, with TRBD2 identical over 12 bases. V lost 4 bases to trimming and J lost 6 bases; unmatched junction nucleotides: 5. The CDR3 length is 14 residues. CDR1 is SQVTM and CDR2 is ANQGSEA in the germline V gene. The chain's CDR3 is CSVARTSGADTQYF. The CDR3 DNA reads as TGCAGCGTTGCTCGGACTAGCGGGGCCGATACGCAGTATTTT.

The gene calls are TRBV18 and TRBJ2-7, with TRBD1 matching 9 bases. CDR3 length: 15 amino acids. CDR1 is KGHSH and CDR2 is LQKENI in the germline V gene. V dropped 6 bases and J dropped 5; count of bases not matched to a gene: 11. CDR3: CASSLNRDRDHEQYF. As DNA, the CDR3 is TGTGCCAGCTCTTTAAATCGGGACAGGGACCACGAGCAGTACTTC.

The rearrangement links TRBV4-2 to TRBJ2-1; 12 nucleotides line up with TRBD2. This CDR3 is built from 17 residues. Germline CDR1 and CDR2: LGHNA and YNFKEQ. Losses at the gene ends were 2 bases for V and 5 bases for J; bases not matched to a gene: 7. CDR3: CASSQIRRLAGDNEQFF. DNA for the CDR3: TGTGCCAGCAGCCAAATTCGCAGACTAGCGGGAGACAATGAGCAGTTCTTC.

V gene TRBV4-1 combines with J gene TRBJ2-7, with TRBD1 as a possible D gene (5 bases). With 0 bases removed from V and 2 bases from J, the gap between germline ends came to 17 bases. Germline assignment: CDR1 MGHRA and CDR2 YSYEKL. The CDR3 contains 17 residues. The CDR3 DNA sequence: TGCGCCAGCAGCCAAGACTGGCAGGGCCCCCTTACCTACGAGCAGTACTTC. Translating it yields CASSQDWQGPLTYEQYF.

J is TRBJ1-2 and V is TRBV4-1, with 7 bases identical to TRBD1. The CDR3 length is 16 residues. Germline-derived CDR1 and CDR2 are MGHRA and YSYEKL. The ends lost 3 bases at V and 4 bases at J; junction bases unmatched: 11. CDR3 sequence reads: CASSQPGGSWGYGYTF. DNA for the CDR3: TGCGCCAGCAGCCAGCCAGGGGGGTCGTGGGGCTATGGCTACACCTTC.